This T cell receptor beta chain is from a study of response to subunit inactivated influenza vaccine. TCRdb re-analysed the RT-PCR reads in MiXCR, keeping a single row per CDR3 protein. The data hold 650,000 to 850,000 distinct CDR3 sequences, with roughly 14% observed a single time. The study, taken as a whole, reports: The authors suggested that few new T cells are recruited per seasonal influenza vaccination.

This clonotype has only a few counts. What it recognizes is unknown. The TCR sequence derives from a man in his forties or fifties who received an inactivated influenza vaccine. The sample consisted of PBMCs from blood, taken around 14 days before vaccination.

The CDR3 DNA follows: TGCAGTGCCGAACGGGCACCGTCGCAGTACTTC. Translated: CSAERAPSQYF. The J gene is TRBJ2-7, the V gene TRBV20-1; no reliable D call. V lost 6 bases to trimming and J lost 9 bases, with 15 bases between them. In germline, CDR1 is DFQATT, CDR2 SNEGSKA (reference sequence). The CDR3 extends over 11 amino acids.